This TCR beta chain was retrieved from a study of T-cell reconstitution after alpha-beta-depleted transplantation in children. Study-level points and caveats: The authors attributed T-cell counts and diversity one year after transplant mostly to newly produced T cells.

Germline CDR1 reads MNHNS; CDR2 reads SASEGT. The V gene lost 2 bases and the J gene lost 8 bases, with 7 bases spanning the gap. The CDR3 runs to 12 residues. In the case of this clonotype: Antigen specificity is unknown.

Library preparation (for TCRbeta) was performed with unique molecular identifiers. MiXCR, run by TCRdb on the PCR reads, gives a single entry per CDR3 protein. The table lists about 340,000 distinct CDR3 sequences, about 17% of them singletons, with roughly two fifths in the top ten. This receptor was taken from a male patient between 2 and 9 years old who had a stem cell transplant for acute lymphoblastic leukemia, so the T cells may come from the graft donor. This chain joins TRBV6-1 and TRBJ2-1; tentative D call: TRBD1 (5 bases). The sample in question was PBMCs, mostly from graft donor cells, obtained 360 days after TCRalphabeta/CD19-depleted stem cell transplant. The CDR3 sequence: CASSEQGYEQFF. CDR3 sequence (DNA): TGTGCCAGCAGTGAACAGGGTTATGAGCAGTTCTTC.